Below are 27 T cell receptor beta chains sequenced from a single sample in a study of T cell responses to AZD1222 COVID-19 vaccine. Repertoires were generated with immunoSEQ multiplex PCR, while TCRdb's copy carries only in-frame clones and drops some. The profile shows roughly 160,000 clones, over 75% of them singletons. This specimen consisted of peripheral blood, obtained on day 0 of AZD1222 vaccination. The receptor source for this set is an adult in good health.

The chain's CDR3 is CASSPWGGMDGYTF. As DNA, the CDR3 is TGTGCCAGCAGTCCCTGGGGGGGCATGGACGGCTACACCTTC. The chain joins TRBV27 to TRBJ1-2; possible D gene TRBD1, 6 bases. Germline loops: CDR1 MNHEY, CDR2 SMNVEV (reference sequence). Between the trimmed V and J ends, which lost 5 bases and 8 bases, there was a span of 18 bases. The CDR3 is 14 amino acids.

The rearrangement links TRBV20-1 to TRBJ2-5, with TRBD2 matching 12 bases. CDR1 and CDR2 from the germline V gene are DFQATT and SNEGSKA (reference sequence). V shed 3 bases, J shed 5 bases, and the junction held 10 bases outside the gene matches. The CDR3 loop spans 16 amino acids. The CDR3 bases are TGCAGTGCTAGTTCTAGCGGGGGGGCCATAGGGGAGACCCAGTACTTC. It translates to CSASSSGGAIGETQYF.

On this clone: Germline and junction disagree at one end, which may indicate a read error. The chain is built from TRBV3-1 (or the pseudogene TRBV3-2) and TRBJ2-1; D is perhaps TRBD2 (6 bases). Germline V gene data show CDR1 as LGHDT and CDR2 as YNNKEL (reference sequence). The CDR3 is made up of 14 amino acids. As DNA, the CDR3 is TGTGCCAGCAGCCAGCGGTTAGCGGCCTCGAGCTCGGTCTTC. It translates to CASSQRLAASSSVF.

The chain links TRBV10-1 to TRBJ2-1; weak D call: TRBD2 (6 bases). Germline V lookup: CDR1 WNHNN, CDR2 SYGVQD (reference sequence). This CDR3 comprises 17 residues. V was shortened by 6 bases and J by 2 bases, with 20 bases between the two germline ends. The CDR3 DNA follows: TGCGCCAGCAGCGAAGCGGGTGGCGGGCGAACCTACAATGAGCAGTTCTTC. Amino acids: CASSEAGGGRTYNEQFF.

The chain has TRBV9 and TRBJ1-2, with D perhaps TRBD1 (6 bases). CDR3 length equals 19 residues. Per the germline V gene, CDR1 is SGDLS and CDR2 is YYNGEE. Trimming took off 0 bases at V and 2 bases at J, with 23 bases between the two ends. The CDR3 DNA follows: TGTGCCAGCAGCGTAGACAGGGACACTCGCTCACCATACAACTATGGCTACACCTTC. It yields the protein CASSVDRDTRSPYNYGYTF.

V is TRBV5-1 and J is TRBJ1-5; possible D gene TRBD1, 5 bases. Deletions cut 2 bases from V and 2 bases from J, with 8 bases between. The V gene's germline CDR1 is SGHRS and CDR2 YFSETQ. The CDR3 has 14 residues. CDR3 coding DNA: TGCGCCAGCAGCTTCCGGGGGGGCAATCAGCCCCAGCATTTT. Protein sequence: CASSFRGGNQPQHF.

The chain joins TRBV27 to TRBJ1-1, with a tentative D call TRBD1 (5 bases). Germline V CDR1 and CDR2: MNHEY, SMNVEV (reference sequence). V was trimmed by 2 bases and J by 1 base, leaving 5 bases between them. This CDR3 has 13 residues. CDR3 sequence (DNA): TGTGCCAGCAGTTTAGGGGCGAACACTGAAGCTTTCTTT. This encodes CASSLGANTEAFF.

This rearrangement joins TRBV27 to TRBJ2-3; the match to TRBD2 covers 13 bases. V was clipped by 4 bases and J by 2 bases; unmatched bases: 3. Germline V CDR1 and CDR2: MNHEY, SMNVEV (reference sequence). CDR3 length: 16 residues. CDR3 DNA: TGTGCCAGCAGTTGGACTAGCGGGGGATACACAGATACGCAGTATTTT. It translates to CASSWTSGGYTDTQYF.

The chain couples TRBV29-1 to TRBJ1-2; 7 bases match TRBD1. Unmatched junction bases numbered 6, after V lost 4 bases and J lost 4 bases. This CDR3 region has 13 residues. Germline CDR1 SQVTM, CDR2 ANQGSEA. CDR3: CSVGRTGGYGYTF. CDR3 in DNA: TGCAGCGTTGGGAGGACAGGAGGCTATGGCTACACCTTC.

The chain uses TRBV20-1 and TRBJ2-7, with D uncertain. The CDR3 runs 10 residues. Trimming pared 6 bases from V and 3 bases from J, leaving 6 bases between. CDR1 and CDR2 from the germline V gene are DFQATT and SNEGSKA (reference sequence). The CDR3 DNA reads TGCAGTGCAAGACACTACGAGCAGTACTTC. It encodes CSARHYEQYF.

V gene TRBV7-8 combines with J gene TRBJ2-1; 9 nucleotides agree with TRBD1. The junction had 14 bases not matched to a gene; V was cut back by 9 bases and J by 5 bases. The CDR3 has 16 residues. CDR1 and CDR2 from the germline V gene are SGHVS and FQNEAQ. Here the CDR3 reads CARKPGRDRDHNEQFF. Written as DNA, the CDR3 is TGTGCCAGAAAGCCGGGGCGGGACAGGGACCACAATGAGCAGTTCTTC.

V is TRBV11-2 and J is TRBJ2-2; D might be TRBD1 or TRBD2, each matching 6 bases. Germline-derived CDR1 and CDR2 are SGHAT and FQNNGV. V lost 5 bases and J lost 3, with 19 bases in between. This CDR3 is 17 amino acids long. As DNA, the CDR3 is TGTGCCAGCAGCCCCAGAGACGGGGGCGTGTACACCGGGGAGCTGTTTTTT. The encoded protein is CASSPRDGGVYTGELFF.

The chain is built from TRBV6-5 and TRBJ2-2, with TRBD1 identical over 8 bases. The germline gives CDR1 MNHEY, CDR2 SVGAGI. This CDR3 is built from 15 residues. V shed 4 bases, J shed 6 bases, and the junction held 7 bases outside the gene matches. CDR3 sequence reads: CASSSRTGLAGELFF. CDR3 coding DNA: TGTGCCAGCAGTTCCAGGACAGGGCTTGCCGGGGAGCTGTTTTTT.

The J gene is TRBJ2-1, the V gene TRBV19, with 7 bases aligning to TRBD2. Trimming removed 3 bases from V and 3 bases from J; junction bases left unmatched: 2. The CDR3 contains 14 residues. Germline assignment: CDR1 LNHDA and CDR2 SQIVND (reference sequence). In nucleotides, the CDR3 is TGTGCCAGTAGTATCCAGCGGGGCTACAATGAGCAGTTCTTC. Translation: CASSIQRGYNEQFF.

V gene TRBV16 combines with J gene TRBJ1-5; 7 nucleotides align to TRBD1. This CDR3 contains 12 residues. Germline V gene sequence: CDR1 KGHSY, CDR2 FQNENV. With 6 bases clipped from V and 12 bases from J, the junction kept 8 bases outside the gene matches. CDR3 bases: TGTGCCAGCAGTCGGGTGACAGGGAGCCAGCATTTT. Protein product: CASSRVTGSQHF.

The chain employs TRBV10-1 and TRBJ2-5; perhaps D is TRBD1 or TRBD2 (6 bases each). The CDR3 has 14 residues. The germline gives CDR1 WNHNN, CDR2 SYGVQD (reference sequence). Trimming stripped 4 bases from V and 2 bases from J, with 11 bases between. The chain's CDR3 is CASSVGGPQETQYF. CDR3 DNA: TGCGCCAGCAGTGTCGGGGGCCCACAAGAGACCCAGTACTTC.

The chain carries TRBV9 and TRBJ2-5, with D possibly being TRBD1 (6 bases). Germline V gives CDR1 SGDLS, CDR2 YYNGEE. The CDR3 is 14 residues long. V dropped 0 bases and J dropped 2 bases, with 8 bases sitting between them. For the CDR3, the DNA is TGTGCCAGCAGCGTAGGACAGGCACAAGAGACCCAGTACTTC. Translation: CASSVGQAQETQYF.

J is TRBJ1-2 and V is TRBV12-3 or TRBV12-4, with no clear D. Trimming shortened V by 8 bases and J by 0 bases, and 10 bases separated the two germline ends. The CDR3 runs to 13 residues. CDR3 sequence (DNA): TGTGCCAGCCAGGAGGATTCTAACTATGGCTACACCTTC. Translated: CASQEDSNYGYTF.

This clone was counted only a few times. The chain uses TRBV19 and TRBJ1-5; TRBD1 aligns across 7 bases. Germline trimming cut 5 bases from V and 7 bases from J; bases unmatched to any gene: 11. Germline V CDR1 and CDR2: LNHDA, SQIVND (reference sequence). CDR3 length: 15 amino acids. The CDR3 loop is CASSLLTGSGQPQHF. As DNA, the CDR3 is TGTGCCAGTAGTTTGTTGACAGGGTCGGGCCAGCCCCAGCATTTT.

In DNA form, the CDR3 reads TGTGCCAGCAGTCACGGACAGGAGTACATCTCTGGGGCCAACGTCCTGACTTTC. Translation: CASSHGQEYISGANVLTF. This rearrangement joins TRBV28 to TRBJ2-6; 7 bases fit TRBD1. CDR1 is MDHEN and CDR2 is SYDVKM in the germline V gene. The CDR3 extends over 18 amino acids. V dropped 5 bases and J dropped 0; count of bases not matched to a gene: 10.

V and J are TRBV10-3 and TRBJ1-1, with D hard to call. Trimming stripped 10 bases from V and 5 bases from J, with 17 bases between. This CDR3 has 13 residues. Germline V gene data show CDR1 as ENHRY and CDR2 as SYGVKD. The CDR3 region is CATQGPPGTEAFF. In DNA, the CDR3 is TGTGCCACCCAAGGGCCCCCGGGGACTGAAGCTTTCTTT.

The chain employs TRBV4-3 and TRBJ1-5; D gene ambiguous. Germline V CDR1 and CDR2: LGHNA, YSLEER. The CDR3 consists of 15 residues. The germline V and J ends were trimmed by 0 bases and 6 bases, with 12 bases remaining between them. The CDR3: CASSQERQNAQPQHF. The CDR3 nucleotides are TGCGCCAGCAGCCAAGAACGGCAAAATGCTCAGCCCCAGCATTTT.

The CDR3 DNA sequence: TGCGCCAGCAGCCCCCCGGGACAGACGAACACTGAAGCTTTCTTT. Translating it yields CASSPPGQTNTEAFF. J is TRBJ1-1 and V is TRBV5-1, with 7 bases lining up with TRBD1. The CDR3 runs to 15 residues. Germline V CDR1 and CDR2: SGHRS, YFSETQ. J gave up 1 base and V 4 bases, and 7 bases lay outside the gene matches.

The chain has TRBV24-1 and TRBJ1-3, with 7 bases matching TRBD1. J was trimmed by 1 base and V by 4 bases; bases with no gene match: 6. This CDR3 contains 16 residues. The germline CDR1 and CDR2 sequences are KGHDR and SFDVKD. The CDR3: CATSEGKGASGNTIYF. CDR3 in DNA: TGTGCCACCAGTGAGGGGAAGGGGGCATCTGGAAACACCATATATTTT.

The rearrangement uses TRBV11-2 and TRBJ1-3; D gene ambiguous. Deletions cut 5 bases from V and 0 bases from J, with 8 bases between. This CDR3 is built from 14 residues. CDR1 is SGHAT, CDR2 FQNNGV, per germline. CDR3 bases: TGTGCCAGCAGCCGTGGGATCTCTGGAAACACCATATATTTT. It is translated as CASSRGISGNTIYF.

The V gene is TRBV15, the J gene TRBJ1-6; D gene ambiguous. This CDR3 has 14 amino acids. The ends were cut back, 0 bases at V and 10 bases at J, with 10 bases in the middle. The germline V gene encodes CDR1 LNHNV and CDR2 YYDKDF (reference sequence). The CDR3 here is CATSRDLNSSPLHF. The CDR3 region has the DNA TGTGCCACCAGCAGAGATCTAAACAGCTCACCCCTCCACTTT.

This clone was seen once. The chain carries TRBV6-2 or TRBV6-3 and TRBJ1-1; 8 nucleotides line up with TRBD1. Looked up from germline, CDR1 is MNHEY and CDR2 is SVGEGT. The CDR3 extends over 16 amino acids. V lost 6 bases and J lost 6; bases outside the gene matches: 15. The CDR3 sequence: CASSPTTGDRMAEAFF. DNA for the CDR3: TGTGCCAGCAGCCCGACGACAGGGGACCGAATGGCTGAAGCTTTCTTT.